The clone carrying this TCR beta chain was detected ten times or more. Its antigen is unidentified. Genomic DNA, serving as template, underwent TCR beta VDJ and CDR3 profiling. TCRdb re-called the reads with MiXCR, one entry per CDR3 protein. Of approximately 470,000 distinct CDR3 sequences listed, under 40% are singletons. Before being chosen for sequencing, patients had shown CD8+CD57+ cell expansion by flow cytometry. Blood samples were obtained from patients who had received no prior therapy. Germline CDR1 and CDR2: LNHNV and YYDKDF (reference sequence). The CDR3 extends over 14 amino acids. Trimming shortened V by 0 bases and J by 0 bases, and 6 bases separated the two germline ends. These data belong to a study of CD8+CD57+ T cells in acquired aplastic anemia. Study-level background: Sorted CD4+ plus CD8+ cells gave DNA averaging around 3 ug. Whole-study findings and limits: The same twenty-nine CD8+ CDR3 sequences occurred in patients and in controls.

The chain recombines TRBV15 with TRBJ2-7; D unresolved. Sequences were obtained from sorted CD4+, CD8+, or CD8+CD57+ T cells (not recorded which) from PBMCs. This sequence originates from a human donor with aplastic anemia. The CDR3 region is CATSRDHGSYEQYF. Here the CDR3 DNA reads TGTGCCACCAGCAGAGATCATGGCTCCTACGAGCAGTACTTC. The entire variable domain, with the rest obtained from reference TRBV15 and TRBJ2-7, is as follows: DAMVIQNPRYQVTQFGKPVTLSCSQTLNHNVMYWYQQKSSQAPKLLFHYYDKDFNNEADTPDNFQSRRPNTSFCFLDIRSPGLGDTAMYLCATSRDHGSYEQYFGPGTRLTVT.